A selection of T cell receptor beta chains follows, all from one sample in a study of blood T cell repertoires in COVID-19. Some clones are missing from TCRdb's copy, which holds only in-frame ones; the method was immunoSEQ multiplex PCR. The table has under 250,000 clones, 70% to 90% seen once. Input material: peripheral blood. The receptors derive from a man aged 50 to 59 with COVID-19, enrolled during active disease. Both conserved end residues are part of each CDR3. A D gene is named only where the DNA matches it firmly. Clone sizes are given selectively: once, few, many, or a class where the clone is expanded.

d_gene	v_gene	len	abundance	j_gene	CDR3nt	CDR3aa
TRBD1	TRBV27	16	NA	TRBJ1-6	TGTGCCAGCAGAGGACAGGGGGCAATCTATAATTCACCCCTCCACTTT	CASRGQGAIYNSPLHF
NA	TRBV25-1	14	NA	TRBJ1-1	TGTGCCAGCAGTGAAGTACAGGAGAACACTGAAGCTTTCTTT	CASSEVQENTEAFF
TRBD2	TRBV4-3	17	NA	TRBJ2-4	TGCGCCAGCAGCCAAGCGGGGGGGAGGTTGTCCAAAAACATTCAGTACTTC	CASSQAGGRLSKNIQYF
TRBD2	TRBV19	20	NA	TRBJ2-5	TGTGCCAGTTCACGGGGGAATACCGGGACTAGCGGGGTTTACCAAGAGACCCAGTACTTC	CASSRGNTGTSGVYQETQYF
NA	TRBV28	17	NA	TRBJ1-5	TGTGCCAGCAGCACACCCACAGGGCTCCAGAGCAATCAGCCCCAGCATTTT	CASSTPTGLQSNQPQHF
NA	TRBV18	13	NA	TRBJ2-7	TGTGCCAGCTCACCTAGATCTGGTGACGAGCAGTACTTC	CASSPRSGDEQYF
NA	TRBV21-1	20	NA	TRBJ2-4	TGTGCCAGCAGCTCAATGAGGGGACAGGGGGCTGAATGGGTCAAAAACATTCAGTACTTC	CASSSMRGQGAEWVKNIQYF
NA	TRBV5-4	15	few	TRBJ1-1	TGTGCCAGCAGTCTGGGCAGGGGTTCGAACACTGAAGCTTTCTTT	CASSLGRGSNTEAFF
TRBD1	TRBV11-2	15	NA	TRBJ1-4	TGTGCCAGCAGCCTGCCGACAGGGAGTAATGAAAAACTGTTTTTT	CASSLPTGSNEKLFF
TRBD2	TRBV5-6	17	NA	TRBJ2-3	TGTGCCAGCAGATCCCCGGGACTAGCGGGAGGGGGAGATACGCAGTATTTT	CASRSPGLAGGGDTQYF
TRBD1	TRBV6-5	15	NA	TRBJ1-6	TGTGCCAGCAACGCTGGGACAGCCGGGAATTCACCCCTCCACTTT	CASNAGTAGNSPLHF
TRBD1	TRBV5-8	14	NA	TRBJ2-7	TGTGCCAGCAGCGTAGACAGGGCCACCTACGAGCAGTACTTC	CASSVDRATYEQYF
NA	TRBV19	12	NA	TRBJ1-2	TGTGCCAGTAGTATAGGAGGGAGTGGCTACACCTTC	CASSIGGSGYTF
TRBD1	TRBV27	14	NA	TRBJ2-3	TGTGCCAGCAGCCACAGGGGCCCCACAGATACGCAGTATTTT	CASSHRGPTDTQYF
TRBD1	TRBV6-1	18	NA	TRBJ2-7	TGTGCCAGCAGTGGCCGTGGGGACAGGGAATTTATGGGCTACGAGCAGTACTTC	CASSGRGDREFMGYEQYF
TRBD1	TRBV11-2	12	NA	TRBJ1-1	TGTGCCAGCAGTTATCGGGACAGTGAAGCTTTCTTT	CASSYRDSEAFF
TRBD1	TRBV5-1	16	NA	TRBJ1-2	TGCGCCAGCAGCTTGGGGCAGGGGGCTTGGGACTATGGCTACACCTTC	CASSLGQGAWDYGYTF
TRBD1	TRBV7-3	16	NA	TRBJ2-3	TGTGCCAGCAGCAAACAGGGGGGCTATGACGCAGATACGCAGTATTTT	CASSKQGGYDADTQYF
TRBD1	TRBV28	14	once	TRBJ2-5	TGTGCCAGCAGTGCCCCGACAGGGCCAGAGACCCAGTACTTC	CASSAPTGPETQYF
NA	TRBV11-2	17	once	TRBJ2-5	TGTGCCAGCAGCTTGGGGGGTTTGCGGGGCGCCGGGGAGACCCAGTACTTC	CASSLGGLRGAGETQYF
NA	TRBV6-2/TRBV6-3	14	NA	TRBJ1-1	TGTGCCAGCAGTACCACCGGGGGGGACACTGAAGCTTTCTTT	CASSTTGGDTEAFF
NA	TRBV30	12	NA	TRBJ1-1	TGTGCCTGGAGTGTCGGGAACACTGAAGCTTTCTTT	CAWSVGNTEAFF